Here is one T cell receptor beta chain with its context. Germline V gives CDR1 MDHEN, CDR2 SYDVKM. The CDR3 runs 15 residues. Trimming stripped 4 bases from V and 5 bases from J, with 14 bases between. The table came from immunoSEQ multiplex PCR; TCRdb's copy has only in-frame clones and leaves some out. The data show 50,000 or so clones, about 86% seen once. The sample comes from a study of OX40 agonist ivuxolimab in advanced cancers. The chain combines TRBV28 with TRBJ1-4, with D perhaps matching TRBD1 (6 bases). The receptor comes from an adult with an advanced solid tumor such as melanoma, head and neck, liver or kidney cancer. The input for sequencing was CD4+ or CD8+ T cells sorted from blood, taken in a trial of the OX40 agonist ivuxolimab. DNA of the CDR3: TGTGCCAGCAGTTCTACCAGGGGTTTGAATGAAAAACTGTTTTTT. Translated: CASSSTRGLNEKLFF.